Listed here are 16 T cell receptor beta chains from one sample, sequenced in a study of T-cell reconstitution after alpha-beta-depleted transplantation in children. The TCRbeta library was prepared with unique molecular identifiers. TCRdb used MiXCR to reprocess the PCR reads, holding one entry per CDR3 protein. Of 900,000 or so distinct CDR3 sequences listed, approximately 15% are singletons. The sample consisted of PBMCs, mostly from graft donor cells, taken 360 days after TCRalphabeta/CD19-depleted stem cell transplant. All receptors derive from a male patient younger than 18 who had a stem cell transplant for acute lymphoblastic leukemia, so the T cells may come from the graft donor.

The CDR3 is CASRPLTPRTDTQYF. The CDR3 nucleotides read TGTGCCAGCAGACCCCTAACCCCCCGCACAGATACGCAGTATTTT. The J gene is TRBJ2-3, the V gene TRBV6-1; the D is unclear. V lost 6 bases, J lost 1 base, and 14 bases lay in between. CDR1 is MNHNS and CDR2 is SASEGT in the germline V gene. The CDR3 covers 15 residues.

The chain carries TRBV5-1 and TRBJ1-4; a weak D match, TRBD1 (5 bases). The CDR3 covers 15 residues. V was shortened by 3 bases and J by 6 bases, with 15 bases between the two germline ends. Germline assignment: CDR1 SGHRS and CDR2 YFSETQ. Here the CDR3 DNA reads TGCGCCAGCAGCTCCGCTTTTGGGGCTGATGAAAAACTGTTTTTT. This translates into CASSSAFGADEKLFF.

The chain employs TRBV29-1 and TRBJ2-5; 7 bases fit TRBD1. With V trimmed by 3 bases and J by 2 bases, 9 bases remained unmatched. The CDR3 has 15 residues. Germline-derived CDR1 and CDR2 are SQVTM and ANQGSEA. The CDR3 bases are TGCAGCGTTGAGGGGCCGAGGGGGCTACAAGAGACCCAGTACTTC. Encoded protein: CSVEGPRGLQETQYF.

CDR3 bases: TGTGCCAGCAGTAGGCCGGGTAACACAGATACGCAGTATTTT. It is translated as CASSRPGNTDTQYF. The chain recombines TRBV12-3 or TRBV12-4 with TRBJ2-3; unclear D gene. The ends were cut back, 5 bases at V and 2 bases at J, with 11 bases in the middle. The CDR3 covers 14 residues.

This clonotype was seen repeatedly, ten times or more. CDR3 bases: TGCGCCAGCAGCTTGAGCGGTAGCGGGAGTGTGCAGTTCTTC. Amino acid sequence: CASSLSGSGSVQFF. The chain employs TRBV5-1 and TRBJ2-1, with TRBD2 identical over 9 bases. V trimming: 1 base; J trimming: 12 bases; junction bases outside the gene matches: 8. Germline V gives CDR1 SGHRS, CDR2 YFSETQ. This CDR3 region has 14 residues.

The sample holds a few counts of this clonotype. This chain connects TRBV12-3 or TRBV12-4 to TRBJ2-3; TRBD1 might be the D (5 bases). Trimming shortened V by 2 bases and J by 8 bases, and 5 bases separated the two germline ends. The CDR3 sequence is 11 residues long. CDR3 loop: CASSLQGTQYF. CDR3 sequence (DNA): TGTGCCAGCAGTTTACAGGGTACGCAGTATTTT.

This clonotype was seen ten or more times. This chain connects TRBV5-1 to TRBJ2-1; 12 bases map to TRBD2. The J segment lost 2 bases and the V segment lost 2 bases, leaving 2 bases of the junction unmatched. The CDR3 extends over 16 amino acids. CDR1 and CDR2 (germline): SGHRS, YFSETQ. The CDR3 DNA sequence: TGCGCCAGCAGCTTAGCTAGCGGGAGGGCCTACAATGAGCAGTTCTTC. It translates to CASSLASGRAYNEQFF. The full variable domain, rest sourced from reference TRBV5-1 and TRBJ2-1, is KAGVTQTPRYLIKTRGQQVTLSCSPISGHRSVSWYQQTPGQGLQFLFEYFSETQRNKGNFPGRFSGRQFSNSRSEMNVSTLELGDSALYLCASSLASGRAYNEQFFGPGTRLTVL.

This clonotype was recorded at least ten times. The chain employs TRBV12-3 or TRBV12-4 and TRBJ1-1, with 7 nucleotides matching TRBD1. The CDR3 totals 15 residues. Trimming took 5 bases from V and 4 from J; bases not matched to a gene: 10. In DNA, the CDR3 is TGTGCCAGCAGTCCCCGACAGGGTCGAGGCACTGAAGCTTTCTTT. As protein: CASSPRQGRGTEAFF.

CDR3 region: CASSVGGTYAYEQYF. CDR3 nucleotides: TGTGCCAGCAGCGTAGGGGGGACGTATGCCTACGAGCAGTACTTC. The chain joins TRBV9 to TRBJ2-7; perhaps D is TRBD1 or TRBD2 (5 bases each). The V and J ends lost 0 bases and 2 bases respectively, with 12 bases between them. The CDR3 has 15 amino acids. Germline V gives CDR1 SGDLS, CDR2 YYNGEE.

The chain employs TRBV7-3 and TRBJ2-3, with TRBD2 matching over 7 bases. This CDR3 spans 14 amino acids. After removal of 5 bases from V and 6 bases from J, the junction contained 8 bases not matched to a gene. Germline values: CDR1 SGHTA, CDR2 FQGTGA. CDR3 in DNA: TGTGCCAGCAGCCCCGGACTAGTGTCCGATACGCAGTATTTT. Translated, it gives CASSPGLVSDTQYF.

This clonotype was seen a handful of times. The chain is built from TRBV3-1 and TRBJ2-4, with D uncertain. CDR3 length: 13 amino acids. Germline values: CDR1 LGHDT, CDR2 YNNKEL (reference sequence). V lost 6 bases and J 9 bases, leaving 15 bases between the germline ends. CDR3 loop: CASSRVASGIQYF. CDR3 DNA sequence: TGTGCCAGCAGTCGGGTAGCATCAGGCATTCAGTACTTC.

Many counts were recorded for this clonotype. The rearrangement links TRBV4-1 to TRBJ2-5; D gene uncertain. V was trimmed by 1 base and J by 0 bases, leaving 6 bases between them. CDR1 and CDR2 (germline): MGHRA, YSYEKL. CDR3 size: 14 residues. CDR3 region: CASSQGVNQETQYF. Written as DNA, the CDR3 is TGCGCCAGCAGCCAAGGTGTAAACCAAGAGACCCAGTACTTC.

This clonotype was detected many times. This chain connects TRBV30 to TRBJ2-3, with TRBD2 matching over 9 bases. The CDR3 loop spans 17 amino acids. Germline V gene sequence: CDR1 GTSNPN, CDR2 SVGIG (reference sequence). The J segment lost 4 bases and the V segment lost 0 bases, leaving 11 bases of the junction unmatched. The CDR3 loop is CAWSVRWVAGVSDTQYF. The CDR3 DNA follows: TGTGCCTGGAGTGTACGGTGGGTAGCGGGAGTGTCAGATACGCAGTATTTT.

The chain recombines TRBV9 with TRBJ2-7, with 10 nucleotides matching TRBD2. V lost 4 bases to trimming and J lost 5 bases; unmatched junction nucleotides: 6. The V gene's germline CDR1 is SGDLS and CDR2 YYNGEE. The CDR3 consists of 14 residues. Written as DNA, the CDR3 is TGTGCCAGCAGCACGAGCGGGAGGGTCAACGAGCAGTACTTC. It encodes CASSTSGRVNEQYF.

This clonotype has ten or more counts. This chain links TRBV10-1 with TRBJ2-1, with D uncertain. V lost 4 bases, J lost 0 bases, and 13 bases lay in between. The CDR3 extends over 16 amino acids. CDR1 is WNHNN and CDR2 is SYGVQD in the germline V gene (reference sequence). CDR3 loop: CASSGNSIFSYNEQFF. For the CDR3, the DNA is TGCGCCAGCAGTGGGAATAGCATCTTCTCCTACAATGAGCAGTTCTTC.

This clonotype has more than one count but fewer than ten. The V call is TRBV4-2, the J call TRBJ2-5; 11 bases map to TRBD2. Germline V gene lookup returns CDR1 LGHNA and CDR2 YNFKEQ. J gave up 4 bases and V 0 bases, and 13 bases lay outside the gene matches. This CDR3 has 19 residues. The CDR3 protein is CASSQDGGGTSGRRETQYF. The CDR3 region has the DNA TGTGCCAGCAGCCAAGATGGCGGCGGGACTAGCGGTAGAAGAGAGACCCAGTACTTC.